Sequencing of this T cell receptor beta chain was carried out in a study of cytotoxic CD8 clonotypes in ibrutinib-treated CLL (dated by TCRdb to about 2021). Study-wide context: The cohort included about 15 treatment-naive and roughly ten relapsed/refractory patients; 17 to 18 were IGHV unmutated. Partial responses were observed in roughly 24 patients and complete responses in 2; after a median follow-up of roughly 62 months, remission was maintained in approximately 14 patients and progression was observed in some 12. Response samples were taken after a median of approximately 13 months on treatment, ranging from roughly 6 to 36 months. An average of about 250,000 productive templates and around 100,000 productive rearrangements was obtained per sample. Longitudinal samples were available for about 30% of the roughly 90 trial participants. Cryopreserved peripheral blood mononuclear cells were obtained prior to treatment, at the time of response, and at either disease progression or sustained remission. Every remission and progressive disease sample was obtained while ibrutinib was still being received by the patients. Study-level results and caveats: An increase in clonality was observed at ibrutinib response, with clonality remaining stable during sustained remission and falling back toward baseline at progression. Lymph node repertoires were not examined, and the timing of sampling was not matched between patients in sustained remission and those whose disease progressed. Public clonotypes were rare and either contracted or stayed stable during treatment, and the rise in clonality at ibrutinib response reflected the expansion of private clonotypes. Baseline clonality was found to be higher than that of age-matched healthy donors and was strongly correlated with circulating CD8+ T-cell counts.

This sample's time point label indicates: approximately 25 months on ibrutinib. For TCR beta library preparation, 1.5 to 2 micrograms of genomic DNA were isolated from cryopreserved PBMCs. Longitudinal blood samples from CLL patients on ibrutinib monotherapy underwent high-throughput TCR beta sequencing. The patients took part in an open-label, single-center phase 2 trial of ibrutinib monotherapy. CDR1 is given as SQVTM and CDR2 as ANQGSEA, both from the germline V gene. The V end loses 5 bases and the J end loses 3 bases, and a stretch of 17 bases separates them. Its CDR3 holds 14 amino acids, cysteine through phenylalanine. Only CDR3 DNA remains: 42 bases, in frame from the first base. The goal of deep resolution MiSeq sequencing was a depth between 1 in 1 million and 1 in 200,000 T cells, and coverage averaged 10x per clonotype. The immunoSEQ hsTCRB Kit was used to generate the TCR beta libraries. Regarding the original processing steps: ImmunoSEQ Data Assistant and ImmunoSEQ Analyzer were used for data analysis, and V, D and J genes were assigned according to IMGT definitions. Clonality, which ranges from 0 to 1, was calculated by subtracting the normalized Shannon entropy of productive rearrangement frequencies from one. Only overrepresented clonotypes making up at least 0.05% of the repertoire of each patient were included in the public clonotype analysis. Approximately 12 age-matched healthy donor repertoires from immuneACCESS were used as controls for clonality. The clones in this table, taken by TCRdb from immuneACCESS, are in-frame only. Not every clone is retained; where verified, under half of the shortfall comes from an unresolved V gene, and the cause of the rest is unknown. D and trimming come from the DNA, and the V and J calls and clone size come from that table. For this sample the table gives under 300,000 clones, of which 60% to 75% were detected only once. Over 15% of the sample is held by the ten biggest clonotypes.

Comment on this clone: Its antigen is still unknown. Base-call qualities are not available, and no considerably larger clone is one nucleotide away.

Sequences were derived from PBMCs, sampled after 24 months of ibrutinib treatment. The source is a human donor with chronic lymphocytic leukemia. The sequence joins TRBV29-1 to TRBJ2-7; TRBD2 is a possible D gene, resting on 6 matching bases. For the CDR3, the sequence is CSVSKGNSGYEQYF. In nucleotides, the sequence is TGCAGCGTTAGTAAAGGTAATAGCGGCTACGAGCAGTACTTC.